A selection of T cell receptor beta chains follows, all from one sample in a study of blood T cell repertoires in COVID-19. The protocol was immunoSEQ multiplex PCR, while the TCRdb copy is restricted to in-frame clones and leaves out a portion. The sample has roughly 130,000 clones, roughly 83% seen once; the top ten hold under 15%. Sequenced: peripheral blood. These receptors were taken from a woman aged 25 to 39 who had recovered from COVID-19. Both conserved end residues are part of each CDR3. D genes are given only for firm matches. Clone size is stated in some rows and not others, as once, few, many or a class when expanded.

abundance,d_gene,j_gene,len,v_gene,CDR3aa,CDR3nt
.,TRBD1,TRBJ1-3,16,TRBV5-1,CASSPRGGQGKNTIYF,TGCGCCAGCAGCCCTCGGGGGGGACAGGGCAAGAACACCATATATTTT
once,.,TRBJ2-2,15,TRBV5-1,CASSLAGSDTGELFF,TGCGCCAGCAGCTTGGCCGGGTCGGACACCGGGGAGCTGTTTTTT
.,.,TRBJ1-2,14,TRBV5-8,CASRPVGGSRGYTF,TGTGCCAGCCGGCCCGTCGGAGGGTCCCGCGGCTACACCTTC
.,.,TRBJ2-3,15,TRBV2,CASSDPLDFTDTQYF,TGTGCCAGCAGTGATCCCCTGGACTTCACAGATACGCAGTATTTT
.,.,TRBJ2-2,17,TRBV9,CASRPAGDTLNTGELFF,TGTGCCAGCAGGCCCGCCGGGGACACCCTAAACACCGGGGAGCTGTTTTTT
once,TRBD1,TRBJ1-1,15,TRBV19,CASSGPGQINTEAFF,TGTGCCAGTAGCGGGCCGGGACAGATCAACACTGAAGCTTTCTTT
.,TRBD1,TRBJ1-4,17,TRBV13,CASSFGDSEATNEKLFF,TGTGCCAGCAGCTTCGGGGACAGTGAAGCAACTAATGAAAAACTGTTTTTT
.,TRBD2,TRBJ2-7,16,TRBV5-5,CASSLGTSGPSYEQYF,TGTGCCAGCAGCCTCGGGACTAGCGGGCCGTCCTACGAGCAGTACTTC
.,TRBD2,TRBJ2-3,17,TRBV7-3,CASSRPPGAGGRDTQYF,TGTGCCAGCAGCCGCCCCCCGGGGGCGGGGGGCAGGGATACGCAGTATTTT
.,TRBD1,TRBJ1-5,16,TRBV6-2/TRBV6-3,CASSYGTGLLPTPQHF,TGTGCCAGCAGTTACGGGACAGGGCTGTTACCCACGCCCCAGCATTTT
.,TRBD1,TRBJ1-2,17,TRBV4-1,CASSQDLDRGRQLGYTF,TGCGCCAGCAGCCAAGACTTGGACAGGGGGCGCCAACTAGGCTACACCTTC
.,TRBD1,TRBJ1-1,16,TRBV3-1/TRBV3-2,CASSRLLTGMDTEAFF,TGTGCCAGCAGCCGACTACTGACAGGGATGGACACTGAAGCTTTCTTT
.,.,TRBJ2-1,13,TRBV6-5,CASSYWGTGAWFF,.
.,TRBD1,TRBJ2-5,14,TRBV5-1,CASSFRQGGETQYF,TGCGCCAGCAGCTTTAGACAGGGGGGAGAGACCCAGTACTTC
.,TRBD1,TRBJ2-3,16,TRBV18,CASSPPGTGGTDTQYF,TGTGCCAGCTCACCACCCGGGACAGGGGGTACAGATACGCAGTATTTT
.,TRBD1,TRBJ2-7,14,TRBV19,CASSTGQGPYEQYF,TGTGCCAGTAGTACGGGACAGGGGCCCTACGAGCAGTACTTC
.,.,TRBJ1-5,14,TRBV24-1,CATSDRQSNQPQHF,TGTGCCACCAGTGATAGACAGAGCAATCAGCCCCAGCATTTT
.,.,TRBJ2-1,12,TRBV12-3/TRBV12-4,CASTFSYNEQFF,TGTGCCAGCACGTTCTCCTACAATGAGCAGTTCTTC
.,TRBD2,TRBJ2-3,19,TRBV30,CAWSKSLTSGGGLADTQYF,TGTGCCTGGAGTAAAAGCCTGACTAGCGGGGGGGGGCTAGCAGATACGCAGTATTTT
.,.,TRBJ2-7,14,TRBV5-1,CASSLLESSYEQYF,TGCGCCAGCAGCTTGTTGGAGTCCTCCTACGAGCAGTACTTC
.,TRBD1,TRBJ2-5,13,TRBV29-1,CSVAPTGEETQYF,TGCAGCGTTGCACCGACAGGGGAAGAGACCCAGTACTTC
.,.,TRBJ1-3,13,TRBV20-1,CSASSVSGNTIYF,TGCAGTGCTAGTAGCGTCTCTGGAAACACCATATATTTT
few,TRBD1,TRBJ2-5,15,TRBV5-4,CASSYPGQGSETQYF,TGTGCCAGCAGCTACCCAGGACAGGGATCAGAGACCCAGTACTTC
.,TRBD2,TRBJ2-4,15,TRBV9,CASSVDGRSAGIQYF,TGTGCCAGCAGCGTAGACGGGAGGAGCGCGGGCATTCAGTACTTC
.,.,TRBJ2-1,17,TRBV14,CASSQEVLASSYNEQFF,TGTGCCAGCAGCCAAGAAGTCCTAGCGAGCTCCTACAATGAGCAGTTCTTC
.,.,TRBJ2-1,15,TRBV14,CASSQPKSSYNEQFF,TGTGCCAGCAGCCAACCCAAGAGCTCCTACAATGAGCAGTTCTTC
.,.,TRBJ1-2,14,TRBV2,CASSEGIQGWGYTF,TGTGCCAGCAGTGAAGGAATACAGGGTTGGGGCTACACCTTC
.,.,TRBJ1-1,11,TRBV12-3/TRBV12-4,CASRYSTEAFF,TGTGCCAGCAGGTACAGCACTGAAGCTTTCTTT
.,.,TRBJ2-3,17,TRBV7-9,CASSLPLDKRSTDTQYF,TGTGCCAGCAGCTTACCGTTGGACAAGAGGAGCACAGATACGCAGTATTTT
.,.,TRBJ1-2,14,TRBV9,CASSEGLTNYGYTF,TGTGCCAGCAGCGAGGGACTAACTAACTATGGCTACACCTTC
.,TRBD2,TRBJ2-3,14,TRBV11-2,CASSWAGRGDTQYF,TGTGCCAGCAGCTGGGCCGGGAGGGGAGATACGCAGTATTTT
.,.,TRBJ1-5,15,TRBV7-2,CASSLYPWANQPQHF,TGTGCCAGCAGCTTATACCCCTGGGCGAATCAGCCCCAGCATTTT
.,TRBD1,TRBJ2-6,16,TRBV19,CASSRTGGLGANVLTF,TGTGCCAGTAGTAGGACAGGGGGCCTCGGGGCCAACGTCCTGACTTTC
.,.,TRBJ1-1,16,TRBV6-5,CASSYSATLLNTEAFF,TGTGCCAGCAGTTACTCAGCGACTCTCCTGAACACTGAAGCTTTCTTT
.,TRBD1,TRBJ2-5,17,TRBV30,CAWSVPPPTGSEETQYF,TGTGCCTGGAGTGTACCCCCTCCGACAGGGAGTGAGGAGACCCAGTACTTC
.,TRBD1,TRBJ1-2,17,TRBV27,CASSRDSGTGKGYGYTF,TGTGCCAGCAGCAGGGATTCCGGGACAGGGAAGGGCTATGGCTACACCTTC
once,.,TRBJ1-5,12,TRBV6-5,CATEQGFQPQHF,TGTGCCACCGAGCAGGGGTTTCAGCCCCAGCATTTT
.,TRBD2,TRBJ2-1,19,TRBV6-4,CASAPDSGSQGISYNEQFF,TGTGCCAGCGCCCCAGATAGCGGGAGCCAGGGGATCTCCTACAATGAGCAGTTCTTC
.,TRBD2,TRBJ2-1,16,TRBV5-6,CASSFFSGGPLNEQFF,TGTGCCAGCAGCTTTTTTAGCGGGGGTCCCCTTAATGAGCAGTTCTTC
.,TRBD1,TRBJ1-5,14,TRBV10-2,CASSELGGWQPQHF,TGCGCCAGCAGTGAGTTAGGGGGCTGGCAGCCCCAGCATTTT